This T cell receptor beta chain was captured in a study of cytomegalovirus exposure and HLA in healthy donors. Study overall: A prior study identified 117 million unique TCR beta sequences from roughly 180 million T cells.

The germline V gene encodes CDR1 MDHEN and CDR2 SYDVKM. V lost 6 bases and J lost 4, with 15 bases in between. This CDR3 comprises 14 residues. In the case of this clone: Its target is not known.

Vbeta (60) and Jbeta (13) primers were used in the PCR. Profiling relied on immunoSEQ multiplex PCR, and the TCRdb table lists in-frame clones only, not all of them. The sample shows under 200,000 clones, 70% to 90% of them seen only once. Study-wide findings and caveats: Association of a missense DCLRE1C variant with TCR beta V- and J-gene trimming was reported in a later analysis. Reportedly, fewer N-insertions than the roughly 600-donor mean appeared in an Asian-associated ancestry cluster in a later analysis.

At sampling all donors were nominally healthy, likely with unrecorded immune exposures. The TCR comes from a woman between 25 and 40 years old in good health and CMV-seronegative. The chain employs TRBV28 and TRBJ1-2, with a weak D call TRBD1 (6 bases). Sequencing was carried out using PBMCs. The CDR3 is CASRGGGGRYGYTF. The CDR3 DNA follows: TGTGCCAGCAGAGGGGGGGGCGGGCGCTATGGCTACACCTTC.